This entry concerns a single T cell receptor (beta chain). Its antigen remains unknown. This specimen comes from a study of lymphopenia after photon versus proton radiotherapy. Generated by immunoSEQ multiplex PCR, the TCRdb table keeps only in-frame clones and is missing some. The sample shows around 160,000 clones, about 85% of them seen only once. The CDR3 loop spans 16 amino acids. Germline loops: CDR1 MDHEN, CDR2 SYDVKM. V shed 5 bases and J 4 bases; nucleotides not matched to a gene: 9. General study findings and limits: Relative stability marked proton patients; photon patients lost diversity and naive cells. Authors raise, but do not show, better survival with proton therapy. In patients who died, overall survival fell as post-nadir TCR diversity dropped more.

Sample: peripheral blood, taken from a patient treated with photon-based radiotherapy. This receptor was identified in a man aged 50 to 59 with gastric cancer. The rearrangement links TRBV28 to TRBJ2-1; 9 bases agree with TRBD2. Here the CDR3 reads CASSLQTSGAYNEQFF. In DNA, the CDR3 is TGTGCCAGCAGTCTGCAGACTAGCGGAGCTTACAATGAGCAGTTCTTC.